These 22 T cell receptor beta chains were all obtained from the same sample, sequenced in a study of T cell responses to AZD1222 COVID-19 vaccine. The table came from immunoSEQ multiplex PCR; TCRdb's copy has only in-frame clones and leaves some out. This sample has about 200,000 clones, with 92% found just once. Sequencing used peripheral blood, obtained on day 0 of AZD1222 vaccination. The receptors come from an adult in good health.

This rearrangement joins TRBV9 to TRBJ2-5; 7 nucleotides match TRBD1. Per the germline V gene, CDR1 is SGDLS and CDR2 is YYNGEE. Losses at the gene ends were 3 bases for V and 1 base for J; bases not matched to a gene: 3. The length of the CDR3 is 14 residues. CDR3 in amino acids: CASSADRSQETQYF. The DNA for the CDR3 is TGTGCCAGCAGCGCGGACAGGTCCCAAGAGACCCAGTACTTC.

V gene TRBV18 combines with J gene TRBJ2-5, with 10 bases lining up with TRBD1. The junction had 0 bases not matched to a gene; V was cut back by 2 bases and J by 3 bases. Germline V gene lookup returns CDR1 KGHSH and CDR2 LQKENI. This CDR3 has 14 amino acids. The CDR3 DNA reads as TGTGCCAGCTCACCAGGGACAGGGGAAGAGACCCAGTACTTC. Translation: CASSPGTGEETQYF.

V is TRBV6-6 and J is TRBJ1-4, with D unresolved. This CDR3 comprises 14 residues. V was shortened by 2 bases and J by 0 bases, with 4 bases between the two germline ends. Germline V gives CDR1 MNHNY, CDR2 SVGAGI (reference sequence). The CDR3 DNA is TGTGCCAGCAGTTACGGGGCAACTAATGAAAAACTGTTTTTT. Translation: CASSYGATNEKLFF.

The chain joins TRBV6-6 to TRBJ1-2; the D gene is possibly TRBD1 (6 bases). The CDR3 consists of 16 residues. The germline V gene encodes CDR1 MNHNY and CDR2 SVGAGI (reference sequence). V gave up 7 bases and J gave up 3 bases, with 21 bases separating them. CDR3 in amino acids: CASKRGEGGGDYGYTF. CDR3 nucleotides: TGTGCCAGCAAAAGGGGGGAAGGGGGTGGTGACTATGGCTACACCTTC.

This chain uses TRBV7-2 with TRBJ2-1; 14 bases match TRBD2. J lost 0 bases, V lost 5 bases, and 6 bases had no gene match. This CDR3 is 18 amino acids long. The V gene's germline CDR1 is SGHTA and CDR2 FQGNSA. The CDR3 loop reads CASSGRLAGGSSYNEQFF. In DNA, the CDR3 is TGTGCCAGCAGCGGGAGACTAGCGGGGGGGAGCTCCTACAATGAGCAGTTCTTC. The full variable domain, in which reference TRBV7-2 and TRBJ2-1 provide the parts outside the CDR3, is GAGVSQSPSNKVTEKGKDVELRCDPISGHTALYWYRQSLGQGLEFLIYFQGNSAPDKSGLPSDRFSAERTGGSVSTLTIQRTQQEDSAVYLCASSGRLAGGSSYNEQFFGPGTRLTVL.

V is TRBV7-3 and J is TRBJ2-3; 7 nucleotides align to TRBD1. The CDR3 contains 15 residues. CDR1 and CDR2 from the germline V gene are SGHTA and FQGTGA. Trimming removed 2 bases from V and 3 bases from J; junction bases left unmatched: 5. The CDR3 coding sequence is TGTGCCAGCAGCTTATCTTCAGGGGGAACAGATACGCAGTATTTT. Its translation is CASSLSSGGTDTQYF.

V usage is TRBV5-1 and J usage is TRBJ2-1; TRBD2 aligns across 8 bases. With 8 bases clipped from V and 3 bases from J, the junction kept 4 bases outside the gene matches. The CDR3 has 13 residues. Looked up from germline, CDR1 is SGHRS and CDR2 is YFSETQ. CDR3 loop: CASSGEVYNEQFF. The CDR3 DNA is TGCGCCAGTAGCGGGGAAGTCTACAATGAGCAGTTCTTC. Supplemented by reference TRBV5-1 and TRBJ2-1, the full variable domain reads KAGVTQTPRYLIKTRGQQVTLSCSPISGHRSVSWYQQTPGQGLQFLFEYFSETQRNKGNFPGRFSGRQFSNSRSEMNVSTLELGDSALYLCASSGEVYNEQFFGPGTRLTVL.

The chain recombines TRBV28 with TRBJ1-4, with 7 positions matching TRBD1. The V gene end was trimmed by 4 bases and the J gene end by 8 bases; junction bases not matched to a gene: 13. Per germline, CDR1 MDHEN and CDR2 SYDVKM. The CDR3 spans 16 residues. DNA for the CDR3: TGTGCCAGCAGTTCCCGAGGCGACAGGGAACGCGAAAAACTGTTTTTT. It encodes CASSSRGDREREKLFF.

V gene TRBV27 combines with J gene TRBJ2-3; D unresolved. This CDR3 has 15 amino acids. Germline V gene lookup returns CDR1 MNHEY and CDR2 SMNVEV (reference sequence). V lost 5 bases and J lost 5, with 17 bases in between. This CDR3 is CASSKPGLRRDTQYF. CDR3 bases: TGTGCCAGCAGTAAACCGGGCCTGAGAAGAGATACGCAGTATTTT.

This chain links TRBV7-2 with TRBJ1-5, with a weak D call TRBD1 (5 bases). The CDR3 is 16 amino acids. In germline, CDR1 is SGHTA, CDR2 FQGNSA. V was clipped by 1 base and J by 6 bases, with 16 bases between them. The CDR3 DNA follows: TGTGCCAGCAGCTTAGATTTTTCCGGGGGACGTCAGCCCCAGCATTTT. This translates into CASSLDFSGGRQPQHF.

V gene TRBV18 combines with J gene TRBJ2-2; 7 bases are shared with TRBD1. Germline CDR1 is KGHSH and CDR2 is LQKENI. Germline trimming cut 6 bases from V and 7 bases from J; bases unmatched to any gene: 8. CDR3 length: 14 amino acids. CDR3 region: CASSQRDSFGELFF. CDR3 bases: TGTGCCAGCTCCCAAAGGGACAGCTTCGGGGAGCTGTTTTTT.

The rearrangement joins TRBV6-6 to TRBJ1-1; tentative D call: TRBD1 (5 bases). The CDR3 has 15 amino acids. From germline, CDR1 is MNHNY and CDR2 SVGAGI (reference sequence). The V and J ends lost 2 bases and 2 bases respectively, with 12 bases between them. CDR3 amino acids: CASSYGTGINTEAFF. For the CDR3, the DNA is TGTGCCAGCAGTTACGGTACAGGAATTAACACTGAAGCTTTCTTT.

V gene TRBV5-1 combines with J gene TRBJ2-2, with TRBD2 matching 9 bases. After removal of 1 base from V and 13 bases from J, the junction contained 2 bases not matched to a gene. The CDR3 runs 12 residues. Germline loops: CDR1 SGHRS, CDR2 YFSETQ. The CDR3 spells CASSLKREVLFF. CDR3 coding DNA: TGCGCCAGCAGCTTGAAGCGGGAGGTGCTGTTTTTT. Together with reference TRBV5-1 and TRBJ2-2, the CDR3 gives the full variable domain: KAGVTQTPRYLIKTRGQQVTLSCSPISGHRSVSWYQQTPGQGLQFLFEYFSETQRNKGNFPGRFSGRQFSNSRSEMNVSTLELGDSALYLCASSLKREVLFFGEGSRLTVL.

The V and J genes are TRBV7-9 and TRBJ2-1; unclear D gene. This CDR3 comprises 15 residues. Germline CDR1 and CDR2: SEHNR and FQNEAQ (reference sequence). Deletions cut 3 bases from V and 0 bases from J, with 9 bases between. CDR3 bases: TGTGCCAGCAGCTTCAAACCTCCCTCCTACAATGAGCAGTTCTTC. Encoded protein: CASSFKPPSYNEQFF. Combining the CDR3 with reference TRBV7-9 and TRBJ2-1 gives the whole variable domain DTGVSQNPRHKITKRGQNVTFRCDPISEHNRLYWYRQTLGQGPEFLTYFQNEAQLEKSRLLSDRFSAERPKGSFSTLEIQRTEQGDSAMYLCASSFKPPSYNEQFFGPGTRLTVL.

This sequence joins TRBV4-2 and TRBJ1-1; tentatively, D is TRBD1 (5 bases). V was shortened by 1 base and J by 4 bases, with 10 bases between the two germline ends. CDR3 length: 14 amino acids. Germline V gene lookup returns CDR1 LGHNA and CDR2 YNFKEQ. CDR3 sequence: CASSQVRQGTEAFF. The CDR3 DNA reads as TGTGCCAGCAGCCAAGTTAGGCAGGGCACTGAAGCTTTCTTT.

The CDR3 reads CASSLDFRVNQPQHF. The CDR3 coding sequence is TGTGCCAGCAGTTTAGATTTTCGGGTGAATCAGCCCCAGCATTTT. The rearrangement links TRBV27 to TRBJ1-5; D ambiguous. The CDR3 consists of 15 residues. Germline CDR1 is MNHEY and CDR2 is SMNVEV (reference sequence). The germline V and J ends were trimmed by 2 bases and 4 bases, with 12 bases remaining between them.

The rearrangement links TRBV6-2 or TRBV6-3 to TRBJ2-2; D might be TRBD2 (7 bases). Trimming stripped 3 bases from V and 4 bases from J, with 15 bases between. CDR3 length: 16 residues. Germline V CDR1 and CDR2: MNHEY, SVGEGT. CDR3 in amino acids: CASSYGGGAFTGELFF. The CDR3 DNA reads TGTGCCAGCAGTTATGGGGGGGGCGCATTCACCGGGGAGCTGTTTTTT.

The chain combines TRBV7-8 with TRBJ2-2; 7 bases align to TRBD1. The CDR3 length is 12 residues. Trimming at V came to 7 bases and at J to 7 bases, leaving 3 bases not matched to a gene. Per the germline V gene, CDR1 is SGHVS and CDR2 is FQNEAQ. The CDR3 DNA sequence: TGTGCCAGCAATACAGGGGTCGGGGAGCTGTTTTTT. This gives the protein CASNTGVGELFF.

This clone was picked up a small number of times. This sequence joins TRBV3-1 (or the pseudogene TRBV3-2) and TRBJ1-1; TRBD1 matches 8 bases. The germline V gene has CDR1 LGHDT and CDR2 YNNKEL (reference sequence). V was clipped by 4 bases and J by 2 bases; unmatched bases: 3. There are 14 residues in the CDR3. The CDR3 nucleotides are TGTGCCAGCAGCCTGGACAGGGATAACACTGAAGCTTTCTTT. This translates into CASSLDRDNTEAFF.

The chain carries TRBV5-1 and TRBJ2-2; TRBD2 aligns across 9 bases. This CDR3 is 17 amino acids long. Germline CDR1 reads SGHRS; CDR2 reads YFSETQ. Germline trimming cut 2 bases from V and 1 base from J; bases unmatched to any gene: 6. The CDR3 DNA follows: TGCGCCAGCAGCTTACTCGGGACTAGCCTGAACACCGGGGAGCTGTTTTTT. This gives the protein CASSLLGTSLNTGELFF.

This clone showed up just once. This chain links TRBV4-2 with TRBJ2-2, with D uncertain. The V end lost 3 bases, the J end lost 7 bases, and 6 bases lay between the germline ends. From germline, CDR1 is LGHNA and CDR2 YNFKEQ. This CDR3 is built from 12 residues. CDR3 region: CASSQPGGELFF. In DNA, the CDR3 is TGTGCCAGCAGCCAGCCCGGCGGGGAGCTGTTTTTT.

This clone was seen a few times. V gene TRBV15 combines with J gene TRBJ1-1, with 9 nucleotides matching TRBD1. Germline V gives CDR1 LNHNV, CDR2 YYDKDF (reference sequence). The J segment lost 7 bases and the V segment lost 4 bases, leaving 7 bases of the junction unmatched. The length of the CDR3 is 14 residues. CDR3 sequence: CATSIGQGSGEAFF. The CDR3 DNA sequence: TGTGCCACCAGCATCGGACAGGGGTCTGGTGAAGCTTTCTTT.